The entry below gives a single TCR beta chain sequence along with its context. What it recognizes is unknown. Trimming took 7 bases from V and 6 from J; bases not matched to a gene: 7. The germline V gene has CDR1 KGHSH and CDR2 LQKENI. The length of the CDR3 is 14 residues. These data come from a study of cytotoxic CD8 clonotypes in ibrutinib-treated CLL. The study, taken as a whole, reports: Clonality was higher at baseline than in age-matched healthy donors and tracked circulating CD8+ T-cell counts. Ibrutinib response saw clonality rise, and progression saw it return toward baseline.

Profiling relied on immunoSEQ multiplex PCR, and the TCRdb table lists in-frame clones only, not all of them. The sample lists around 200,000 clones; roughly 77% were seen once. The receptor was derived from a human donor with chronic lymphocytic leukemia. This chain joins TRBV18 and TRBJ1-1; 11 nucleotides line up with TRBD1. Sample: PBMCs, taken after 12 months of ibrutinib treatment. The CDR3 nucleotides are TGTGCCAGCTTAGAGGACAGGGGGCTCGCTGAAGCTTTCTTT. Protein sequence: CASLEDRGLAEAFF.